Shown below are 29 T cell receptor beta chains from a single sample sequenced in a study of T cells after somatic rescue of genetic block. Assay: immunoSEQ multiplex PCR; the TCRdb copy retains only in-frame clones and omits some. The sample yields about 88,000 clones, over 80% seen once. Sequencing input: peripheral blood mononuclear cells (PBMCs). Source of these receptors: a woman under 30.

The CDR3 DNA reads TGTGCCAGCAGCTCGTACAGGGAGACAGATACGCAGTATTTT. The encoded protein is CASSSYRETDTQYF. V and J are TRBV11-3 and TRBJ2-3; D is perhaps TRBD1 (6 bases). The germline V and J ends were trimmed by 4 bases and 3 bases, with 11 bases remaining between them. CDR3 length: 14 residues. CDR1 SGHNT and CDR2 YENEEA come from the germline V gene.

The genes are TRBV27 and TRBJ2-3; unclear D gene. The CDR3 extends over 15 amino acids. Trimming took off 2 bases at V and 2 bases at J, with 11 bases between the two ends. CDR1 and CDR2 from the germline V gene are MNHEY and SMNVEV (reference sequence). As DNA, the CDR3 is TGTGCCAGCAGTTTAGAATTTGCTTACACAGATACGCAGTATTTT. Translated: CASSLEFAYTDTQYF.

The chain recombines TRBV11-2 with TRBJ1-5; TRBD1 matches at 10 bases. The CDR3 is 16 residues long. V was pared by 1 base and J by 6 bases, with 6 bases of the junction left unmatched. Germline CDR1 SGHAT, CDR2 FQNNGV. The CDR3 loop reads CASSLGDRGGGQPQHF. The CDR3 DNA follows: TGTGCCAGCAGCTTAGGGGACAGGGGCGGGGGTCAGCCCCAGCATTTT.

The V gene is TRBV27, the J gene TRBJ2-3; D remains unclear. Germline CDR1 reads MNHEY; CDR2 reads SMNVEV (reference sequence). This CDR3 comprises 11 residues. The V end lost 2 bases, the J end lost 5 bases, and 2 bases lay between the germline ends. CDR3 sequence (DNA): TGTGCCAGCAGTTTAGGAGATACGCAGTATTTT. Translated: CASSLGDTQYF.

The chain carries TRBV11-2 and TRBJ1-2; D not resolved. Germline V CDR1 and CDR2: SGHAT, FQNNGV. V shed 0 bases and J shed 2 bases, with 10 bases lying between them. CDR3 length: 15 amino acids. CDR3 DNA sequence: TGTGCCAGCAGCTTAGAAGGGTTGTTCAACTATGGCTACACCTTC. Translation gives CASSLEGLFNYGYTF.

The rearrangement links TRBV13 to TRBJ2-3; 7 nucleotides agree with TRBD2. The CDR3 is made up of 16 amino acids. In germline, CDR1 is PRHDT, CDR2 FYEKMQ (reference sequence). J lost 2 bases, V lost 0 bases, and 5 bases had no gene match. The DNA for the CDR3 is TGTGCCAGCAGCTTAGGGCTAGCGGCCCTCACAGATACGCAGTATTTT. Protein: CASSLGLAALTDTQYF.

The chain combines TRBV28 with TRBJ2-7; D remains unclear. V gave up 6 bases and J gave up 4 bases, with 7 bases separating them. The germline V gene has CDR1 MDHEN and CDR2 SYDVKM. The CDR3 has 11 amino acids. The CDR3 loop reads CASSISYEQYF. The CDR3 nucleotides read TGTGCCAGCAGCATATCGTACGAGCAGTACTTC. The full variable domain, completed using reference TRBV28 and TRBJ2-7, is DVKVTQSSRYLVKRTGEKVFLECVQDMDHENMFWYRQDPGLGLRLIYFSYDVKMKEKGDIPEGYSVSREKKERFSLILESASTNQTSMYLCASSISYEQYFGPGTRLTVT.

The genes are TRBV28 and TRBJ2-2; no reliable D call. This CDR3 region has 12 residues. V gave up 1 base and J gave up 7 bases, with 4 bases separating them. CDR1 and CDR2 from the germline V gene are MDHEN and SYDVKM. The CDR3 sequence is CASSLSGGELFF. The CDR3 DNA is TGTGCCAGCAGTTTATCGGGCGGGGAGCTGTTTTTT.

The V call is TRBV11-2, the J call TRBJ2-1; D might be TRBD2 (6 bases). The germline gives CDR1 SGHAT, CDR2 FQNNGV. CDR3 length: 13 residues. With 4 bases removed from V and 14 bases from J, the gap between germline ends came to 18 bases. This CDR3 is CASSYSGPPREFF. The CDR3 nucleotides read TGTGCCAGCAGCTATAGCGGACCGCCCAGGGAGTTCTTC.

The rearrangement uses TRBV30 and TRBJ2-1, with TRBD2 matching over 14 bases. The CDR3 is 15 amino acids. Trimming cost V 2 bases and J 6 bases; bases outside gene matches: 3. Germline V CDR1 and CDR2: GTSNPN, SVGIG (reference sequence). The CDR3, as DNA: TGTGCCTGGAGTACCGGACTAGCGGGAGGCAATGAGCAGTTCTTC. Amino acids: CAWSTGLAGGNEQFF.

The V call is TRBV4-1, the J call TRBJ1-6; D is uncertain. This CDR3 contains 15 residues. The germline V gene encodes CDR1 MGHRA and CDR2 YSYEKL. Deletions cut 4 bases from V and 7 bases from J, with 14 bases between. CDR3 loop: CASSRTVRRNSPLHF. CDR3 sequence (DNA): TGCGCCAGCAGCCGAACAGTACGGAGGAATTCACCCCTCCACTTT.

The rearrangement joins TRBV5-4 to TRBJ1-1; no clear D gene. The CDR3 contains 15 residues. The V end lost 2 bases, the J end lost 4 bases, and 15 bases lay between the germline ends. Germline V gene sequence: CDR1 SGHNT, CDR2 YYREEE (reference sequence). CDR3 sequence: CASSFPADLGTEAFF. CDR3 DNA sequence: TGTGCCAGCAGCTTTCCCGCAGACCTTGGCACTGAAGCTTTCTTT.

CDR3 amino acids: CASSLGWGTEAFF. DNA for the CDR3: TGTGCCAGCAGCTTGGGCTGGGGCACTGAAGCTTTCTTT. V is TRBV5-4 and J is TRBJ1-1; no reliable D call. V gave up 0 bases and J gave up 4 bases, with 7 bases separating them. Germline CDR1 reads SGHNT; CDR2 reads YYREEE (reference sequence). The CDR3 spans 13 residues.

The rearrangement joins TRBV14 to TRBJ1-2; 7 nucleotides line up with TRBD1. Per the germline V gene, CDR1 is SGHDN and CDR2 is FVKESK. The CDR3 has 14 residues. Trimming cost V 4 bases and J 2 bases; bases outside gene matches: 4. CDR3 in DNA: TGTGCCAGCAGCCGGGACAGACTCAACTATGGCTACACCTTC. Its translation: CASSRDRLNYGYTF.

The chain carries TRBV6-5 and TRBJ1-2; the match to TRBD1 covers 8 bases. J lost 4 bases, V lost 6 bases, and 10 bases had no gene match. This CDR3 has 15 residues. Germline lookup yields CDR1 MNHEY and CDR2 SVGAGI. The CDR3 loop is CASRGSGGLGYGYTF. The CDR3, as DNA: TGTGCCAGCAGGGGGTCAGGGGGCCTTGGCTATGGCTACACCTTC.

The gene calls are TRBV13 and TRBJ2-1, with TRBD2 matching 14 bases. The J segment lost 4 bases and the V segment lost 5 bases, leaving 10 bases of the junction unmatched. This CDR3 region has 18 residues. The germline V gene has CDR1 PRHDT and CDR2 FYEKMQ (reference sequence). In DNA form, the CDR3 reads TGTGCCAGCAGCATGGGACTAGCGGGAGTAGCGGAGTACAATGAGCAGTTCTTC. Translated, it gives CASSMGLAGVAEYNEQFF.

For this clone: The same CDR3 arises from other DNA sequences in this sample as well. The chain links TRBV27 to TRBJ1-2, with 8 bases lining up with TRBD1. CDR3 length: 13 residues. Germline V lookup: CDR1 MNHEY, CDR2 SMNVEV (reference sequence). Trimming at V came to 6 bases and at J to 4 bases, leaving 4 bases not matched to a gene. CDR3 sequence reads: CASRLTGGYGYTF. The CDR3 DNA sequence: TGTGCCAGCAGACTTACAGGGGGCTATGGCTACACCTTC.

The chain couples TRBV19 to TRBJ2-1, with a weak D call TRBD2 (6 bases). The CDR3 has 19 amino acids. From germline, CDR1 is LNHDA and CDR2 SQIVND (reference sequence). Trimming cost V 6 bases and J 0 bases, with 24 bases left between them. CDR3 nucleotide sequence: TGTGCCAGTAGCCCTCATGGGGGGAGGTCCTCAAGCTCCTACAATGAGCAGTTCTTC. Translation gives CASSPHGGRSSSSYNEQFF. The full variable domain, its missing parts supplied by reference TRBV19 and TRBJ2-1, is DGGITQSPKYLFRKEGQNVTLSCEQNLNHDAMYWYRQDPGQGLRLIYYSQIVNDFQKGDIAEGYSVSREKKESFPLTVTSAQKNPTAFYLCASSPHGGRSSSSYNEQFFGPGTRLTVL.

V is TRBV6-1 and J is TRBJ2-1; 11 positions agree with TRBD1. The CDR3 extends over 15 amino acids. Trimming removed 6 bases from V and 8 bases from J; junction bases left unmatched: 9. Germline CDR1 MNHNS, CDR2 SASEGT. The CDR3 DNA reads TGTGCCAGCAGGAAGGACAGGGGGCATAGCGATGAGCAGTTCTTC. This translates into CASRKDRGHSDEQFF.

This clone was recorded only once. The chain couples TRBV14 to TRBJ2-7, with D hard to call. CDR1 is SGHDN, CDR2 FVKESK, per germline. This CDR3 has 14 amino acids. Trimming cost V 1 base and J 5 bases, with 12 bases left between them. CDR3 sequence reads: CASSQVGDRHEQYF. The CDR3 DNA follows: TGTGCCAGCAGCCAAGTCGGCGACCGCCACGAGCAGTACTTC.

The chain recombines TRBV7-8 with TRBJ2-3, with D tentatively TRBD1 or TRBD2 (7 bases each). The V end lost 4 bases, the J end lost 5 bases, and 16 bases lay between the germline ends. CDR1 and CDR2 from the germline V gene are SGHVS and FQNEAQ. The CDR3 covers 15 residues. The CDR3 reads CASSSGGGLGDTQYF. For the CDR3, the DNA is TGTGCCAGCAGCTCAGGGGGGGGATTAGGAGATACGCAGTATTTT.

The chain combines TRBV5-4 with TRBJ1-1, with TRBD1 matching over 10 bases. The CDR3 runs 16 residues. The ends lost 3 bases at V and 4 bases at J; junction bases unmatched: 9. CDR1 is SGHNT and CDR2 is YYREEE in the germline V gene (reference sequence). This chain's CDR3 is CASSSAGTGAVTEAFF. Written as DNA, the CDR3 is TGTGCCAGCAGCTCCGCCGGGACAGGGGCAGTCACTGAAGCTTTCTTT.

The chain employs TRBV27 and TRBJ1-2; 9 nucleotides align to TRBD1. The V segment lost 5 bases and the J segment 4 bases; nucleotides outside the gene matches: 8. The V gene's germline CDR1 is MNHEY and CDR2 SMNVEV (reference sequence). This CDR3 has 15 residues. CDR3 residues: CASSPSTGGTYGYTF. CDR3 DNA sequence: TGTGCCAGCAGTCCCTCGACAGGGGGGACCTATGGCTACACCTTC.

The chain has TRBV6-5 and TRBJ2-1, with 10 bases matching TRBD1. Germline CDR1 reads MNHEY; CDR2 reads SVGAGI. Trimming removed 6 bases from V and 8 bases from J; junction bases left unmatched: 7. This CDR3 contains 14 residues. The CDR3, as DNA: TGTGCCAGCAGCCGGACAGGGGGGATGGATGAGCAGTTCTTC. Translation gives CASSRTGGMDEQFF.

The rearrangement links TRBV18 to TRBJ1-1; D gene ambiguous. Trimming cost V 8 bases and J 1 base, with 20 bases left between them. There are 16 residues in the CDR3. Per germline, CDR1 KGHSH and CDR2 LQKENI. CDR3 loop: CASHAWAGLKNTEAFF. The CDR3 coding sequence is TGTGCCAGCCATGCGTGGGCGGGGTTAAAGAACACTGAAGCTTTCTTT.

This rearrangement joins TRBV5-1 to TRBJ2-2; 7 positions match TRBD2. With V trimmed by 2 bases and J by 4 bases, 8 bases remained unmatched. This CDR3 is 16 amino acids long. Germline loops: CDR1 SGHRS, CDR2 YFSETQ. The CDR3 loop reads CASSFGSSGGTGELFF. CDR3 sequence (DNA): TGCGCCAGCAGCTTCGGTTCTAGCGGAGGCACCGGGGAGCTGTTTTTT.

This clone was seen a few times. This chain uses TRBV4-1 with TRBJ2-2; D is uncertain. Germline CDR1 reads MGHRA; CDR2 reads YSYEKL. V was shortened by 2 bases and J by 0 bases, with 7 bases between the two germline ends. The CDR3 contains 15 residues. CDR3 in DNA: TGCGCCAGCAGCCAATCTGAGACGAACACCGGGGAGCTGTTTTTT. Its translation is CASSQSETNTGELFF.

The chain joins TRBV28 to TRBJ1-1; D is uncertain. Germline-derived CDR1 and CDR2 are MDHEN and SYDVKM. The CDR3 spans 17 residues. V lost 7 bases and J 0 bases, leaving 21 bases between the germline ends. CDR3 loop: CASIKGKLTRVNTEAFF. As DNA, the CDR3 is TGTGCCAGCATTAAAGGTAAACTTACCCGGGTGAACACTGAAGCTTTCTTT. The complete variable domain, with remaining parts taken from reference TRBV28 and TRBJ1-1, reads DVKVTQSSRYLVKRTGEKVFLECVQDMDHENMFWYRQDPGLGLRLIYFSYDVKMKEKGDIPEGYSVSREKKERFSLILESASTNQTSMYLCASIKGKLTRVNTEAFFGQGTRLTVV.

V usage is TRBV19 and J usage is TRBJ2-3; TRBD1 matches at 8 bases. Germline assignment: CDR1 LNHDA and CDR2 SQIVND (reference sequence). The CDR3 loop spans 13 amino acids. Trimming cost V 9 bases and J 2 bases; bases outside gene matches: 4. CDR3 nucleotide sequence: TGTGCCAGCCGACAGGGGTCCACAGATACGCAGTATTTT. Its translation is CASRQGSTDTQYF.